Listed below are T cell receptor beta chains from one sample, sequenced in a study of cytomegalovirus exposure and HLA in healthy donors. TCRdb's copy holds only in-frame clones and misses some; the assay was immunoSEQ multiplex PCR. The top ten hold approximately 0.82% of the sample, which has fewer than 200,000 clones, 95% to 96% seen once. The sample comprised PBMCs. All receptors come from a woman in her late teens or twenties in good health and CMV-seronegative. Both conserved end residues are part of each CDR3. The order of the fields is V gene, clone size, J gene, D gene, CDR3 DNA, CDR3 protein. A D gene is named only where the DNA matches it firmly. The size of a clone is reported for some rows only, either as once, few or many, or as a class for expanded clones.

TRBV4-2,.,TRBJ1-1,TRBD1,TGTGCCAGCAGCCAAGTCCCGGGACAGGGACCGAACACTGAAGCTTTCTTT,CASSQVPGQGPNTEAFF
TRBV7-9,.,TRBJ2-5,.,TGTGCCAGCAGCTTACTTGAGACCCAGTACTTC,CASSLLETQYF
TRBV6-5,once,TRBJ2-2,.,TGTGCCAGCAGTTACTCCTGGGGCTCCGGGGAGCTGTTTTTT,CASSYSWGSGELFF
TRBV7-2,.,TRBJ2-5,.,TGTGCCAGCAGCTCGGAACTAGAAGAGACCCAGTACTTC,CASSSELEETQYF
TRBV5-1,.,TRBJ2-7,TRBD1,TGCGCCAGCAGCTCGGGACAGCCCTACGAGCAGTACTTC,CASSSGQPYEQYF
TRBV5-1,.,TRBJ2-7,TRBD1,TGCGCCAGCAGCTTGACGACAGGGGCGGGCGAGCAGTACTTC,CASSLTTGAGEQYF
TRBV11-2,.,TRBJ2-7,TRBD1,TGTGCCAGCAGCTTAGAAGGGGGCACTTACTACGAGCAGTACTTC,CASSLEGGTYYEQYF
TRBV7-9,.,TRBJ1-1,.,TGTGCCAGCAGCTTAGCCAAGGGGATGAACACTGAAGCTTTCTTT,CASSLAKGMNTEAFF
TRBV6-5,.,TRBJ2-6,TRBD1,TGTGCCAGCAGTTACGGGACAGGCTCTGGGGCCAACGTCCTGACTTTC,CASSYGTGSGANVLTF
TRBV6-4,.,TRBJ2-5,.,TGTGCCAGCAGTGAAAGAACAGGGGAGACCCAGTACTTC,CASSERTGETQYF
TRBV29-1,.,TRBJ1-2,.,TGCAGCGACATGCCAGGGGCTGGGTATGGCTACACCTTC,CSDMPGAGYGYTF
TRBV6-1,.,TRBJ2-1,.,TGTGCCAGCAGTGAGTGGCTGGGAGCGCACAATGAGCAGTTCTTC,CASSEWLGAHNEQFF
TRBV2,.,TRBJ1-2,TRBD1,TGTGCCAGCAGCCCGATAGGGGACAGAGCCTACACCTTC,CASSPIGDRAYTF
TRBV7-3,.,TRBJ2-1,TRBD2,TGTGCCAGCAGCTGGACTAGCGGACCTTACAATGAGCAGTTCTTC,CASSWTSGPYNEQFF
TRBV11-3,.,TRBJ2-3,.,TGTGCCAGCAGCTTAGGTCTCCGAGGACTTAGTACAGATACGCAGTATTTT,CASSLGLRGLSTDTQYF
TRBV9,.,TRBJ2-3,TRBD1,TGTGCCAGCAGCGGAAGACAGGGAAGCGCAGATACGCAGTATTTT,CASSGRQGSADTQYF
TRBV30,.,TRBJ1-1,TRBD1,TGTGCCAGACAGGGGCGCGGACGGGGAGAGGCTTTCTTT,CARQGRGRGEAFF
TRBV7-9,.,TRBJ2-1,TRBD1,TGTGCCAGCAGCTTCTCCCAGGGGGACTACAATGAGCAGTTCTTC,CASSFSQGDYNEQFF
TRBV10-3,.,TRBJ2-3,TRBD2,TGTGCCATCAGTGACAGGAAGCGGGGGGGCCAGGATACGCAGTATTTT,CAISDRKRGGQDTQYF
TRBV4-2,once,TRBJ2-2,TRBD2,TGTGCCAGCAGCCAAGATAAGGGAGCGGGGGCGTACACCGGGGAGCTGTTTTTT,CASSQDKGAGAYTGELFF
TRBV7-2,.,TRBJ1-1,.,TGTGCCAGCAGAAAAGATCGGGGGGGCGGTGAAGCTTTCTTT,CASRKDRGGGEAFF
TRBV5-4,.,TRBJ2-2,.,TGTGCCAGCAGCAACGGGGGAACCGGGGAGCTGTTTTTT,CASSNGGTGELFF
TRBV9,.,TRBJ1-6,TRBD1,TGTGCCAGCAGCCCCCGGACAGGGGGCGCGAATTCACCCCTCCACTTT,CASSPRTGGANSPLHF
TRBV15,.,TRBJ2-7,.,TGTGCCACCAGCAGAGCCTTAACGGTAGACTACGAGCAGTACTTC,CATSRALTVDYEQYF
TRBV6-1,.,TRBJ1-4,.,TGTGCCAGCACCCCGGGCGGGAAACTGTTTTTT,CASTPGGKLFF
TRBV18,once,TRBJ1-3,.,TGTGCCAGCTCACAGGACAGTCCTCGGGCTGGAAACACCATATATTTT,CASSQDSPRAGNTIYF
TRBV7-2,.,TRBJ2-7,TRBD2,TGTGCCAGCAGAAATGGGACTAGCGGGAATATCTACGAGCAGTACTTC,CASRNGTSGNIYEQYF
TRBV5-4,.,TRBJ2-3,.,TGTGCCAGCAGCCAGAGCACAGATACGCAGTATTTT,CASSQSTDTQYF